The 9 T cell receptor beta chains below come from one sample, sequenced in a study of cytomegalovirus exposure and HLA in healthy donors (dated by TCRdb to about 2017). The library was obtained by the immunoSEQ multiplex PCR assay. A mixture of 60 forward primers for TCR Vbeta segments and 13 reverse primers for TCR Jbeta segments was used in the multiplex PCR. The immuneACCESS repertoire file appears here via TCRdb, limited to in-frame rearrangements. These files lack a portion of the clones; in checked studies, under half of the deficit traces to unresolved V genes, and the cause of the others is not known. The record for this sample contains approximately 110,000 clones. The top ten hold roughly 0.94% of the sample. Material: PBMCs. Receptor source: a man between 18 and 35 years old in good health and CMV-seronegative.

This rearrangement joins TRBV28 to TRBJ1-4, with D possibly matching TRBD1 (6 bases). Germline loops: CDR1 MDHEN, CDR2 SYDVKM. V was pared by 6 bases and J by 0 bases, with 11 bases between. The CDR3 is 15 residues long. The CDR3 spells CASSLPGATNEKLFF. The CDR3 coding sequence is TGTGCCAGCAGCCTCCCAGGGGCAACTAATGAAAAACTGTTTTTT.

This sequence joins TRBV4-2 and TRBJ1-5; 12 nucleotides agree with TRBD1. CDR1 LGHNA and CDR2 YNFKEQ come from the germline V gene. CDR3 size: 18 residues. J gave up 5 bases and V 2 bases, and 10 bases lay outside the gene matches. The CDR3 loop reads CASSQTPGQGAIDQPQHF. DNA for the CDR3: TGTGCCAGCAGCCAAACTCCGGGACAGGGGGCCATTGATCAGCCCCAGCATTTT.

The chain is built from TRBV30 and TRBJ2-1; D unresolved. Germline lookup yields CDR1 GTSNPN and CDR2 SVGIG (reference sequence). The V end lost 0 bases, the J end lost 6 bases, and 6 bases lay between the germline ends. This CDR3 is 12 amino acids long. CDR3 DNA: TGTGCCTGGAGTGTACGTAGCAATGAGCAGTTCTTC. It codes for CAWSVRSNEQFF.

The V and J genes are TRBV5-6 and TRBJ2-2; unclear D gene. The CDR3 consists of 13 residues. V was pared by 2 bases and J by 5 bases, with 7 bases between. Per the germline V gene, CDR1 is SGHDT and CDR2 is YYEEEE. For the CDR3, the DNA is TGTGCCAGCAGCTTCTCTAGTACCGGGGAGCTGTTTTTT. This gives the protein CASSFSSTGELFF.

J is TRBJ1-5 and V is TRBV27; weak D call: TRBD1 (5 bases). Germline V CDR1 and CDR2: MNHEY, SMNVEV (reference sequence). This CDR3 has 16 residues. Trimming pared 0 bases from V and 1 base from J, leaving 10 bases between. This CDR3 is CASSLSAGESNQPQHF. The CDR3 nucleotides read TGTGCCAGCAGTTTATCGGCGGGGGAAAGCAATCAGCCCCAGCATTTT.

The chain has TRBV7-6 and TRBJ2-7; D perhaps matches TRBD1 (5 bases). There are 15 residues in the CDR3. The V end lost 5 bases, the J end lost 1 base, and 15 bases lay between the germline ends. The V gene's germline CDR1 is SGHVS and CDR2 FNYEAQ. CDR3 in amino acids: CASSPGATISYEQYF. In DNA, the CDR3 is TGTGCCAGCAGCCCTGGGGCTACGATATCCTACGAGCAGTACTTC.

V is TRBV6-6 and J is TRBJ1-5; 8 bases agree with TRBD1. Trimming removed 8 bases from V and 4 bases from J; junction bases left unmatched: 7. From germline, CDR1 is MNHNY and CDR2 SVGAGI (reference sequence). The CDR3 length is 14 residues. This chain's CDR3 is CASGSTGGNQPQHF. CDR3 bases: TGTGCCAGCGGGAGCACAGGGGGAAATCAGCCCCAGCATTTT.

V gene TRBV15 combines with J gene TRBJ1-1; D is unresolved. The CDR3 spans 14 residues. Trimming took off 3 bases at V and 0 bases at J, with 8 bases between the two ends. The V gene's germline CDR1 is LNHNV and CDR2 YYDKDF (reference sequence). As DNA, the CDR3 is TGTGCCACCAGCAGTCCAGGATTGAACACTGAAGCTTTCTTT. Residues: CATSSPGLNTEAFF.

The chain carries TRBV6-1 and TRBJ1-2; TRBD1 matches at 7 bases. The CDR3 runs 14 residues. Germline assignment: CDR1 MNHNS and CDR2 SASEGT. V was clipped by 3 bases and J by 7 bases; unmatched bases: 8. The CDR3 region is CASSDLGGDSGYTF. The CDR3 DNA sequence: TGTGCCAGCAGTGATCTAGGGGGCGATTCTGGCTACACCTTC.